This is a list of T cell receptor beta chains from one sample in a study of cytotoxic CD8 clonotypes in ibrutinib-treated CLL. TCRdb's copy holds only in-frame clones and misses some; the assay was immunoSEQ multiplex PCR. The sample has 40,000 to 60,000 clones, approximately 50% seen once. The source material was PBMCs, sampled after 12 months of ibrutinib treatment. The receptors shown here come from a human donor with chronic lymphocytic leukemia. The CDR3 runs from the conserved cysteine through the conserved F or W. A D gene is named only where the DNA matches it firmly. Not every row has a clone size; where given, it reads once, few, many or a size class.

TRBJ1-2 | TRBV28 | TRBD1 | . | TGTGCCAGCAGTACGTTGACAGGGGGAAACTATGGCTACACCTTC | CASSTLTGGNYGYTF
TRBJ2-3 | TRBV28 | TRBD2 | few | TGTGCCAGCAGTTTGGGAGCGGGAGACACAGATACGCAGTATTTT | CASSLGAGDTDTQYF
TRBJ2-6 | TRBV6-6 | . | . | TGTGCCAGCCTCAAGCTCTCTGGGGCCAACGTCCTGACTTTC | CASLKLSGANVLTF
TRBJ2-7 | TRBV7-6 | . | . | TGTGCCAGCAGCTCCAGGGGTTACGAGCAGTACTTC | CASSSRGYEQYF
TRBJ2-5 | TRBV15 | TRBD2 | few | TGTGCCACCAGCAGAGGTACTAGCGGGAGGGAGACCCAGTACTTC | CATSRGTSGRETQYF
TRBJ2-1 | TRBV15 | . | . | TGTGCCACCAGCAGAGAACAAGCTGAGCAGTTCTTC | CATSREQAEQFF
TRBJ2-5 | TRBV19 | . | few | TGTGCCAGTAGTATTCCAGGCGTCGAGACCCAGTACTTC | CASSIPGVETQYF
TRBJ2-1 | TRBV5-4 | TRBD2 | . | TGTGCCAGCAGCGCCGGGAGGGCCGAGAAGAATGAGCAGTTCTTC | CASSAGRAEKNEQFF
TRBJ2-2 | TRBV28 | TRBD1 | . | TGTGCCAGCAGTCCGACACAGGGGGGTGGACACACCGGGGAGCTGTTTTTT | CASSPTQGGGHTGELFF
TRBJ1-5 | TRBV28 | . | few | TGTGCCAGCCGGGAGTTGGGCGCGGGCAATCAGCCCCAGCATTTT | CASRELGAGNQPQHF
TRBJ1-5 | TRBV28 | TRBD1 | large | TGTGCCAGCAGGGCCCACGCGGGACAGGGCAATCAGCCCCAGCATTTT | CASRAHAGQGNQPQHF
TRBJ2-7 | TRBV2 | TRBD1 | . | TGTGCCAGCACCTCCGGGACAGTTTCCTACGAGCAGTACTTC | CASTSGTVSYEQYF
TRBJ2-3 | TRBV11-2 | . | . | TGTGCCAGCAGCTTAGATCTAACCGACCCCCCAGATACGCAGTATTTT | CASSLDLTDPPDTQYF
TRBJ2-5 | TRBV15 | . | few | TGTGCCACCAGCAGAGTCGGGTCAGGGCAAGAGACCCAGTACTTC | CATSRVGSGQETQYF
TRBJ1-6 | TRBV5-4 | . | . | TGTGCCAGCAGTCCCGGGACAAAGAGCTCCTATAATTCACCCCTCCACTTT | CASSPGTKSSYNSPLHF
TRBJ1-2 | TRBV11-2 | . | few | TGTGCCAGCAGCTTAGCCGGGCTAGATGGCTACACCTTC | CASSLAGLDGYTF
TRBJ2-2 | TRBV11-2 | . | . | TGTGCCAGCAGCCCCCTCCGCGGATCGGGGGAGCTGTTTTTT | CASSPLRGSGELFF
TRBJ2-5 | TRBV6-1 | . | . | TGTGCCAGCAGTGCACAAAGACTAATCGCGAGGACCCAGTACTTC | CASSAQRLIARTQYF
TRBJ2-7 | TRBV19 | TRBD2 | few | TGTGCCAGTAGTGCAGGGACTAGCGGGTTCTACGAGCAGTACTTC | CASSAGTSGFYEQYF
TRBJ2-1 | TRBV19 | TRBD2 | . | TGTGCCAGTAGGGGACTAGCGGGGCCCCCAGGGCAGTTCTTC | CASRGLAGPPGQFF
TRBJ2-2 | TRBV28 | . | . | TGTGCCAGCAGTTTAGCGGGAAACACCGGGGAGCTGTTTTTT | CASSLAGNTGELFF
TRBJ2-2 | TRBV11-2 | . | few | TGTGCCAGCAGCCGACGGGGAAACACCGGGGAGCTGTTTTTT | CASSRRGNTGELFF
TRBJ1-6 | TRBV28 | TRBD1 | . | TGTGCCAGCAGCACACAGGGGGCTGTTTCACCCCTCCACTTT | CASSTQGAVSPLHF
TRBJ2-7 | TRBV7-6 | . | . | TGTGCCAGCAGCGGGACTGCCTACGAGCAGTACTTC | CASSGTAYEQYF
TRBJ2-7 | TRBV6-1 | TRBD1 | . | TGTGCCAGCAGTGAAGTATTCTTGCCGGGACAGGGGGGCTACGAGCAGTACTTC | CASSEVFLPGQGGYEQYF
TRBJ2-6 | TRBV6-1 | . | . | TGTGCCAGCAGTGAGTCCGGGGCTGGGGCCAACGTCCTGACTTTC | CASSESGAGANVLTF
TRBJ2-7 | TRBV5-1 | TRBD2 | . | TGCGCCAGCAGCGCGGGACTAGCGGGGTCTGAAGGCGAGCAGTACTTC | CASSAGLAGSEGEQYF
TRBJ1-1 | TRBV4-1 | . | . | TGTGCCAGCAGCCAAGGGCCATATGAAGCTTTCTTT | CASSQGPYEAFF
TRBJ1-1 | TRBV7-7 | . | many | TGTGCTAGCAGCTTGACAGCGAACACTGAAGCTTTCTTT | CASSLTANTEAFF
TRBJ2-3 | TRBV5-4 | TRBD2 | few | TGTGCCAGCAGCTGGGGGACTACCAGCGGGGCAGATACGCAGTATTTT | CASSWGTTSGADTQYF
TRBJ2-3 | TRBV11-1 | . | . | TGTGCCAGCAGCCCGCATCCTAGCACTCGCACAGATACGCAGTATTTT | CASSPHPSTRTDTQYF
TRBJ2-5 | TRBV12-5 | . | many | TGTGCTAGTGGTTCGGGCACCCGGCAAGAGACCCAGTACTTC | CASGSGTRQETQYF
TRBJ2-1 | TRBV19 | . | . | TGTGCCAGTAGTCCCCCCGGTCTAGCGTCCTCCTACAATGAGCAGTTCTTC | CASSPPGLASSYNEQFF
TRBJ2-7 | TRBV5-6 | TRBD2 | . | TGTGCCAGCAGCTATTCTAGCGGGAGCCCCTACGAGCAGTACTTC | CASSYSSGSPYEQYF
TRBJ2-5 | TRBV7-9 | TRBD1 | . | TGTGCCAGCAGCGGGACAGGGAGGGAGACCCAGTACTTC | CASSGTGRETQYF
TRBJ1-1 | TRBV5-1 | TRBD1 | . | TGCGCCAGCAGCATAGGACAGGGAAACACTGAAGCTTTCTTT | CASSIGQGNTEAFF
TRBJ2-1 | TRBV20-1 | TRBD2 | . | TGCAGTGCTAGAGCGGCTAGCGGACAGTTCTTC | CSARAASGQFF
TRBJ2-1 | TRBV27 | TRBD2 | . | TGTGCCAGCACCCTTAGACAGGGACTAGCGGGAGGGCCCCATGAGCAGTTCTTC | CASTLRQGLAGGPHEQFF
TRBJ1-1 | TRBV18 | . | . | TGTGCCAGCTCACCAACACAGAACACTGAAGCTTTCTTT | CASSPTQNTEAFF